Following are 28 T cell receptor beta chains from one sample sequenced in a study of identical twins. TCRdb independently ran MiXCR on the 5' RACE reads; one entry per CDR3 protein. The sample lists 200,000 to 250,000 distinct CDR3 sequences; 6% to 9% were seen once. A further study also used this sample, focusing on yellow fever vaccine responses in identical twins.

Source material: memory (CD45RO+) T cells sorted from blood. Receptor source: a woman aged 18-30 years in good health.

The sample holds many counts of this clonotype. The V call is TRBV2, the J call TRBJ1-5; 7 bases align to TRBD1. Germline trimming cut 4 bases from V and 0 bases from J; bases unmatched to any gene: 3. CDR3 length: 15 amino acids. Looked up from germline, CDR1 is SNHLY and CDR2 is FYNNEI. The CDR3 DNA reads TGTGCCAGCAGTGGACAGGGTAGTAGCAATCAGCCCCAGCATTTT. It specifies CASSGQGSSNQPQHF.

This clonotype was counted only a few times. The chain combines TRBV5-1 with TRBJ2-5; TRBD1 might be the D (5 bases). The germline gives CDR1 SGHRS, CDR2 YFSETQ. This CDR3 has 14 residues. V was cut by 0 bases and J by 4 bases, with 10 bases left in between. The CDR3: CASSLADSSETQYF. For the CDR3, the DNA is TGCGCCAGCAGCTTGGCAGACAGTTCAGAGACCCAGTACTTC.

The chain joins TRBV3-1 to TRBJ2-5, with TRBD1 matching 9 bases. V lost 3 bases to trimming and J lost 4 bases; unmatched junction nucleotides: 6. CDR1 and CDR2 (germline): LGHDT, YNNKEL (reference sequence). The CDR3 totals 15 residues. For the CDR3, the DNA is TGTGCCAGCAGCCAGGGGACAGGGTTTAGAGAGACCCAGTACTTC. This translates into CASSQGTGFRETQYF.

The chain couples TRBV6-1 to TRBJ2-3, with D possibly matching TRBD2 (6 bases). From germline, CDR1 is MNHNS and CDR2 SASEGT. The CDR3 runs 12 residues. V dropped 10 bases and J dropped 2 bases, with 10 bases sitting between them. CDR3 region: CAMSGVTDTQYF. The CDR3 DNA reads as TGTGCCATGTCGGGAGTCACAGATACGCAGTATTTT.

This clonotype was seen repeatedly, ten times or more. This chain's CDR3 is CASSTRGNTEAFF. CDR3 sequence (DNA): TGCGCCAGCAGCACCAGGGGGAACACTGAAGCTTTCTTT. The chain combines TRBV5-1 with TRBJ1-1; possible D gene TRBD1, 6 bases. This CDR3 is 13 amino acids long. CDR1 and CDR2 from the germline V gene are SGHRS and YFSETQ. Trimming removed 4 bases from V and 1 base from J, with 8 bases in between.

This clonotype was picked up a small number of times. The chain carries TRBV7-9 and TRBJ2-3; no clear D gene. The ends were cut back, 5 bases at V and 0 bases at J, with 12 bases in the middle. The CDR3 has 15 amino acids. Germline CDR1 is SEHNR and CDR2 is FQNEAQ (reference sequence). The CDR3 loop reads CASSEKYKSTDTQYF. The CDR3 DNA is TGTGCCAGCAGCGAAAAATACAAGAGCACAGATACGCAGTATTTT.

Many counts were recorded for this clonotype. This CDR3 reads CSVRRDRDTGELFF. The CDR3 DNA reads as TGCAGCGTGAGAAGGGACAGAGACACCGGGGAGCTGTTTTTT. The rearrangement links TRBV29-1 to TRBJ2-2; 7 nucleotides line up with TRBD1. CDR1 and CDR2 from the germline V gene are SQVTM and ANQGSEA. Unmatched junction bases numbered 7, after V lost 6 bases and J lost 3 bases. The length of the CDR3 is 14 residues.

In this sample, this clonotype turned up many times. This sequence joins TRBV12-3 or TRBV12-4 and TRBJ2-1; 11 bases align to TRBD2. The CDR3 loop spans 15 amino acids. V trimming: 1 base; J trimming: 6 bases; junction bases outside the gene matches: 2. The CDR3 DNA follows: TGTGCCAGCAGTTTAGTAGCGGGGGGGGTCAATGAGCAGTTCTTC. Protein product: CASSLVAGGVNEQFF.

This clonotype has just a few counts. This chain links TRBV7-6 with TRBJ2-5, with D perhaps given as TRBD1 or TRBD2 (5 bases each). Germline CDR1 reads SGHVS; CDR2 reads FNYEAQ. With 1 base removed from V and 6 bases from J, the gap between germline ends came to 12 bases. The CDR3 spans 14 residues. The CDR3 DNA reads as TGTGCCAGCAGCTTAGGGGGACGCAGTCAGACCCAGTACTTC. It codes for CASSLGGRSQTQYF.

This clonotype was observed many times. The genes are TRBV28 and TRBJ2-5; 11 nucleotides match TRBD1. This CDR3 comprises 15 residues. V lost 3 bases, J lost 4 bases, and 4 bases stayed unmatched. The germline V gene has CDR1 MDHEN and CDR2 SYDVKM. CDR3 sequence (DNA): TGTGCCAGCAGTTTGGGACAGGGGGATACAGAGACCCAGTACTTC. Protein sequence: CASSLGQGDTETQYF. Full variable domain (remainder filled in from reference TRBV28 and TRBJ2-5): DVKVTQSSRYLVKRTGEKVFLECVQDMDHENMFWYRQDPGLGLRLIYFSYDVKMKEKGDIPEGYSVSREKKERFSLILESASTNQTSMYLCASSLGQGDTETQYFGPGTRLLVL.

The table lists this clonotype with many counts. For the CDR3, the DNA is TGCGCCAGCAGAACTGGACAGGAGATTAATTCACCCCTCCACTTT. Translating it yields CASRTGQEINSPLHF. This rearrangement joins TRBV5-1 to TRBJ1-6, with 7 bases identical to TRBD1. The CDR3 is made up of 15 amino acids. With V trimmed by 5 bases and J by 6 bases, 8 bases remained unmatched. Germline V CDR1 and CDR2: SGHRS, YFSETQ.

A few counts support this clonotype. The rearrangement joins TRBV4-2 to TRBJ2-7; D is unresolved. V was trimmed by 0 bases and J by 0 bases, leaving 6 bases between them. CDR1 is LGHNA and CDR2 is YNFKEQ in the germline V gene. There are 14 residues in the CDR3. As DNA, the CDR3 is TGTGCCAGCAGCCAAGATAGGAACTCCTACGAGCAGTACTTC. Encoded protein: CASSQDRNSYEQYF.

This clonotype was found a few times. The chain recombines TRBV5-4 with TRBJ2-3; TRBD2 matches 7 bases. After removal of 4 bases from V and 0 bases from J, the junction contained 5 bases not matched to a gene. The germline gives CDR1 SGHNT, CDR2 YYREEE (reference sequence). The length of the CDR3 is 15 residues. CDR3 sequence (DNA): TGTGCCAGCAGCGCCGGGACTAAGAGCACAGATACGCAGTATTTT. This gives the protein CASSAGTKSTDTQYF.

The CDR3 nucleotides are TGCAGTGCTAGGGGACAGGGGTTAGAGACCCAGTACTTC. Translation gives CSARGQGLETQYF. The chain combines TRBV20-1 with TRBJ2-5, with 10 bases aligning to TRBD1. V shed 3 bases and J 4 bases; nucleotides not matched to a gene: 2. The CDR3 runs to 13 residues. CDR1 and CDR2 from the germline V gene are DFQATT and SNEGSKA (reference sequence).

This clonotype showed up many times. This sequence joins TRBV20-1 and TRBJ2-5, with 10 bases identical to TRBD2. The CDR3 is 15 residues long. V lost 4 bases to trimming and J lost 5 bases; unmatched junction nucleotides: 10. Germline V gives CDR1 DFQATT, CDR2 SNEGSKA (reference sequence). The CDR3: CSAKRLAGAFETQYF. CDR3 in DNA: TGCAGTGCTAAACGGCTAGCGGGAGCCTTCGAGACCCAGTACTTC.

This clonotype was detected ten times or more. This chain connects TRBV12-3 or TRBV12-4 to TRBJ2-4; 10 nucleotides line up with TRBD2. This CDR3 has 16 amino acids. J lost 5 bases, V lost 2 bases, and 6 bases had no gene match. The CDR3 coding sequence is TGTGCCAGCAGTTTATTGGCTAGCGGGGGCCAAAACATTCAGTACTTC. The encoded protein is CASSLLASGGQNIQYF.

The V gene is TRBV9, the J gene TRBJ2-7; tentatively, D is TRBD2 (5 bases). The CDR3 loop spans 14 amino acids. Looked up from germline, CDR1 is SGDLS and CDR2 is YYNGEE. Between the trimmed V and J ends, which lost 0 bases and 2 bases, there was a span of 9 bases. The DNA of the CDR3 is TGTGCCAGCAGCGTAGGGACTGTAGCCTACGAGCAGTACTTC. Protein product: CASSVGTVAYEQYF.

This clonotype was seen ten or more times. The gene calls are TRBV7-2 and TRBJ2-1; 9 nucleotides match TRBD2. Per germline, CDR1 SGHTA and CDR2 FQGNSA. J was trimmed by 8 bases and V by 0 bases; bases with no gene match: 5. The CDR3 runs 15 residues. CDR3 DNA sequence: TGTGCCAGCAGCTTAGCTAGCGGACTAGCGCATGAGCAGTTCTTC. Translating gives CASSLASGLAHEQFF.

This clonotype was seen only a few times. The chain carries TRBV20-1 and TRBJ2-7; TRBD1 matches 9 bases. Germline V lookup: CDR1 DFQATT, CDR2 SNEGSKA (reference sequence). The V segment lost 0 bases and the J segment 3 bases; nucleotides outside the gene matches: 6. This CDR3 is built from 15 residues. In DNA, the CDR3 is TGCAGTGCTAGAGATCAAGGGACAGGGATCTACGAGCAGTACTTC. Its protein is CSARDQGTGIYEQYF.

This clonotype was seen ten or more times. V gene TRBV7-2 combines with J gene TRBJ1-1, with D unresolved. There are 14 residues in the CDR3. Germline assignment: CDR1 SGHTA and CDR2 FQGNSA. V dropped 1 base and J dropped 0 bases, with 6 bases sitting between them. This CDR3 is CASSLGALNTEAFF. The CDR3 region has the DNA TGTGCCAGCAGCTTAGGGGCTCTGAACACTGAAGCTTTCTTT.

There are a few counts of this clonotype. V is TRBV6-4 and J is TRBJ2-3, with 15 positions matching TRBD2. V lost 2 bases and J lost 7; bases outside the gene matches: 10. Germline V gives CDR1 MRHNA, CDR2 SNTAGT. This CDR3 spans 18 amino acids. The chain's CDR3 is CASSDQIPGTSGGYTQYF. The CDR3, as DNA: TGTGCCAGCAGTGACCAAATCCCCGGGACTAGCGGGGGGTATACGCAGTATTTT.

This clonotype was picked up a small number of times. The chain is built from TRBV6-2 or TRBV6-3 and TRBJ2-7; no reliable D call. CDR3 size: 14 residues. V was cut by 6 bases and J by 3 bases, with 15 bases left in between. Per germline, CDR1 MNHEY and CDR2 SVGEGT. CDR3 DNA sequence: TGTGCCAGCAGCACCCCCCTCCGGATCTACGAGCAGTACTTC. Its protein is CASSTPLRIYEQYF.

The table lists this clonotype with a few counts. The chain combines TRBV20-1 with TRBJ1-5; possible D gene TRBD1, 6 bases. Trimming pared 0 bases from V and 3 bases from J, leaving 18 bases between. The CDR3 covers 17 residues. CDR1 is DFQATT, CDR2 SNEGSKA, per germline (reference sequence). CDR3 coding DNA: TGCAGTGCTAGAGATGGGAGGCCTACAGGGCTCAATCAGCCCCAGCATTTT. It translates to CSARDGRPTGLNQPQHF.

This clonotype was seen only a few times. V and J are TRBV27 and TRBJ2-5; D not certain. The CDR3 is 14 amino acids. Germline V CDR1 and CDR2: MNHEY, SMNVEV (reference sequence). V was clipped by 1 base and J by 3 bases, with 9 bases between them. The CDR3 coding sequence is TGTGCCAGCAGTTTATTGGGATCAGAAGAGACCCAGTACTTC. The encoded protein is CASSLLGSEETQYF.

This clonotype showed up many times. The J gene is TRBJ2-1, the V gene TRBV3-1; 10 bases are a match to TRBD2. After removal of 2 bases from V and 7 bases from J, the junction contained 5 bases not matched to a gene. The CDR3 length is 15 residues. Germline V gene sequence: CDR1 LGHDT, CDR2 YNNKEL (reference sequence). The CDR3 DNA reads as TGTGCCAGCAGCCAACGAGCGGGAGGGGGTAATGAGCAGTTCTTC. Amino acid sequence: CASSQRAGGGNEQFF.

This clonotype was counted many times. The rearrangement joins TRBV11-3 to TRBJ2-2, with a tentative D call TRBD1 (5 bases). This CDR3 has 15 residues. Germline-derived CDR1 and CDR2 are SGHNT and YENEEA. With 3 bases removed from V and 1 base from J, the gap between germline ends came to 9 bases. CDR3 residues: CASSLAGLNTGELFF. CDR3 nucleotides: TGTGCCAGCAGCTTGGCAGGGTTGAACACCGGGGAGCTGTTTTTT.

This clonotype was counted only a few times. V and J are TRBV28 and TRBJ2-7, with 7 bases identical to TRBD1. The CDR3 spans 14 residues. Looked up from germline, CDR1 is MDHEN and CDR2 is SYDVKM. The V and J ends lost 5 bases and 5 bases, in that order; junction bases with no gene match: 9. In nucleotides, the CDR3 is TGTGCCAGCAGTCGTGACAGGGTCAAAAACGAGCAGTACTTC. Protein sequence: CASSRDRVKNEQYF.

This clonotype was recorded a few times. V is TRBV30 and J is TRBJ2-2; 7 bases line up with TRBD1. The CDR3 totals 13 residues. Per the germline V gene, CDR1 is GTSNPN and CDR2 is SVGIG (reference sequence). Unmatched junction bases numbered 6, after V lost 5 bases and J lost 6 bases. CDR3 amino acids: CAWGDRDPGELFF. CDR3 nucleotides: TGTGCCTGGGGAGACAGGGACCCCGGGGAGCTGTTTTTT.